These 26 T cell receptor beta chains were all obtained from the same sample, sequenced in a study of Ad26.COV2.S vaccination and SARS-CoV-2 variants. This sample's treatment: about 20 received Ad26.COV2.S at low or high dose, single or two shots; about 5 received placebo; per-sample allocation not given. Sampling was performed 63 days after the first vaccine or placebo injection. The method was immunoSEQ multiplex PCR; TCRdb's version includes in-frame clones alone and lacks a portion of them. The sample lists over 450,000 clones; about 88% were seen once. Here the sequenced sample was peripheral blood, taken in a trial of Ad26.COV2.S vaccine versus placebo. The receptors shown here come from a person aged 18-65 years who received the Ad26.COV2.S COVID-19 vaccine or a placebo.

This chain joins TRBV27 and TRBJ2-7; perhaps TRBD1 as D (5 bases). This CDR3 comprises 15 residues. Per germline, CDR1 MNHEY and CDR2 SMNVEV (reference sequence). The V end was cut by 2 bases, the J end by 2 bases, with 13 bases between. CDR3 amino acids: CASSLVQGSPYEQYF. The CDR3 DNA sequence: TGTGCCAGCAGTTTAGTCCAGGGATCCCCCTACGAGCAGTACTTC.

The gene calls are TRBV6-5 and TRBJ2-2; 7 bases fit TRBD1. The CDR3 consists of 14 residues. CDR1 is MNHEY, CDR2 SVGAGI, per germline. V shed 10 bases, J shed 1 base, and the junction held 6 bases outside the gene matches. CDR3 DNA: TGTGCCACCGACCGGACAGGGAACACCGGGGAGCTGTTTTTT. Its protein is CATDRTGNTGELFF.

This chain links TRBV13 with TRBJ1-2; D call uncertain. V was shortened by 2 bases and J by 8 bases, with 12 bases between the two germline ends. Germline CDR1 is PRHDT and CDR2 is FYEKMQ (reference sequence). This CDR3 is built from 13 residues. The CDR3 DNA follows: TGTGCCAGCAGCTTATTCTCTTTGGGGGGCTACACCTTC. Translation gives CASSLFSLGGYTF.

This chain connects TRBV18 to TRBJ2-3; 7 bases fit TRBD1. CDR3 size: 14 residues. V dropped 6 bases and J dropped 2; count of bases not matched to a gene: 5. Germline CDR1 and CDR2: KGHSH and LQKENI. This CDR3 reads CASSDRVNTDTQYF. Written as DNA, the CDR3 is TGTGCCAGCTCTGACAGGGTAAACACAGATACGCAGTATTTT. Full variable domain (remainder filled in from reference TRBV18 and TRBJ2-3): NAGVMQNPRHLVRRRGQEARLRCSPMKGHSHVYWYRQLPEEGLKFMVYLQKENIIDESGMPKERFSAEFPKEGPSILRIQQVVRGDSAAYFCASSDRVNTDTQYFGPGTRLTVL.

The J gene is TRBJ2-2, the V gene TRBV7-3, with D possibly matching TRBD2 (5 bases). The germline V and J ends were trimmed by 6 bases and 4 bases, with 9 bases remaining between them. Germline V gene sequence: CDR1 SGHTA, CDR2 FQGTGA. This CDR3 region has 13 residues. Here the CDR3 DNA reads TGTGCCAGCAGGGATACTAGCACCGGGGAGCTGTTTTTT. Translation gives CASRDTSTGELFF.

The rearrangement joins TRBV2 to TRBJ2-1; D perhaps matches TRBD2 (5 bases). The germline gives CDR1 SNHLY, CDR2 FYNNEI. The germline V and J ends were trimmed by 7 bases and 6 bases, with 19 bases remaining between them. CDR3 size: 15 residues. In DNA form, the CDR3 reads TGTGCCAGCAACTTCTCTCCTAGCAGTCGCAATGAGCAGTTCTTC. Translating gives CASNFSPSSRNEQFF.

This sequence joins TRBV9 and TRBJ1-4; D remains ambiguous. The CDR3 is 13 amino acids. The ends were cut back, 0 bases at V and 10 bases at J, with 10 bases in the middle. In germline, CDR1 is SGDLS, CDR2 YYNGEE. The CDR3 loop is CASSVGAVGKLFF. CDR3 DNA: TGTGCCAGCAGCGTAGGGGCGGTGGGAAAACTGTTTTTT.

The chain has TRBV28 and TRBJ1-1; no clear D gene. Between the trimmed V and J ends, which lost 5 bases and 3 bases, there was a span of 4 bases. This CDR3 has 11 amino acids. The germline CDR1 and CDR2 sequences are MDHEN and SYDVKM. The CDR3 spells CASSKHTEAFF. The DNA of the CDR3 is TGTGCCAGCAGTAAGCACACTGAAGCTTTCTTT. The whole variable domain, remainder taken from reference TRBV28 and TRBJ1-1, is DVKVTQSSRYLVKRTGEKVFLECVQDMDHENMFWYRQDPGLGLRLIYFSYDVKMKEKGDIPEGYSVSREKKERFSLILESASTNQTSMYLCASSKHTEAFFGQGTRLTVV.

The chain joins TRBV28 to TRBJ1-1; D may be TRBD1 (5 bases). Germline CDR1 and CDR2: MDHEN and SYDVKM. This CDR3 contains 15 residues. The germline V and J ends were trimmed by 10 bases and 0 bases, with 18 bases remaining between them. CDR3 DNA sequence: TGTGCCACCCTCCGGGACCTTACTTTGAACACTGAAGCTTTCTTT. Translation: CATLRDLTLNTEAFF.

Comment on this clone: Other DNA sequences in the same sample also yield this CDR3. CDR3 sequence reads: CASSFGGYEQYF. CDR3 sequence (DNA): TGTGCCAGCAGTTTTGGAGGGTACGAGCAGTACTTC. The rearrangement links TRBV12-3 or TRBV12-4 to TRBJ2-7; maybe TRBD2 (6 bases). The CDR3 has 12 residues. The V gene lost 3 bases and the J gene lost 4 bases, with 7 bases spanning the gap.

This chain connects TRBV7-2 to TRBJ2-5, with 9 positions matching TRBD2. This CDR3 is 14 amino acids long. Germline V gene sequence: CDR1 SGHTA, CDR2 FQGNSA. Unmatched junction bases numbered 5, after V lost 5 bases and J lost 4 bases. For the CDR3, the DNA is TGTGCCAGCAGCACGGGACTAGCCATAGAGACCCAGTACTTC. Its translation is CASSTGLAIETQYF.

The genes are TRBV5-1 and TRBJ2-5; 11 bases are shared with TRBD2. The CDR3 length is 15 residues. Looked up from germline, CDR1 is SGHRS and CDR2 is YFSETQ. V was clipped by 0 bases and J by 4 bases; unmatched bases: 2. As DNA, the CDR3 is TGCGCCAGCAGCTTGGGACTAGCGGGGATAGAGACCCAGTACTTC. This codes for CASSLGLAGIETQYF.

On this clone itself: One end of the junction fails to match germline, which may point to a read error. V and J are TRBV3-1 (or the pseudogene TRBV3-2) and TRBJ2-7; D assignment may be TRBD1 or TRBD2 (6 bases each). Germline V lookup: CDR1 LGHDT, CDR2 YNNKEL (reference sequence). The CDR3 spans 11 residues. In nucleotides, the CDR3 is TGTGCCAGCAGCCAGGACAGCGGGCCCCTCTTC. It yields the protein CASSQDSGPLF.

The rearrangement links TRBV10-3 to TRBJ2-1, with 9 bases that match TRBD2. Germline CDR1 ENHRY, CDR2 SYGVKD. J lost 6 bases, V lost 0 bases, and 6 bases had no gene match. CDR3 length equals 16 residues. The CDR3 DNA reads TGTGCCATCAGTGAGTCCAGTAGGACTAGCGTCAATGAGCAGTTCTTC. Protein: CAISESSRTSVNEQFF.

The V and J genes are TRBV19 and TRBJ1-1; the D gene is possibly TRBD1 (6 bases). CDR3 length equals 13 residues. CDR1 is LNHDA and CDR2 is SQIVND in the germline V gene (reference sequence). Trimming removed 5 bases from V and 3 bases from J, with 10 bases in between. DNA of the CDR3: TGTGCCAGTAGTGGACAGCCTTACACTGAAGCTTTCTTT. Residues: CASSGQPYTEAFF. Variable domain in full (rest from reference TRBV19 and TRBJ1-1): DGGITQSPKYLFRKEGQNVTLSCEQNLNHDAMYWYRQDPGQGLRLIYYSQIVNDFQKGDIAEGYSVSREKKESFPLTVTSAQKNPTAFYLCASSGQPYTEAFFGQGTRLTVV.

This chain links TRBV28 with TRBJ2-7; 8 bases agree with TRBD1. Germline V gene lookup returns CDR1 MDHEN and CDR2 SYDVKM. Trimming took 6 bases from V and 1 from J; bases not matched to a gene: 8. The CDR3 is 15 amino acids. The CDR3 coding sequence is TGTGCCAGCAGAACCGGACAGGGAACTTCCTACGAGCAGTACTTC. Translating it yields CASRTGQGTSYEQYF.

This chain joins TRBV3-1 (or the pseudogene TRBV3-2) and TRBJ1-6, with unresolved D. This CDR3 region has 15 residues. V lost 1 base and J lost 7, with 11 bases in between. Germline V gene sequence: CDR1 LGHDT, CDR2 YNNKEL (reference sequence). The CDR3 spells CASSQVLRHNSPLHF. The CDR3 DNA is TGTGCCAGCAGCCAAGTGTTGCGCCACAATTCACCCCTCCACTTT.

The CDR3 is CASTPTGGRQPQHF. CDR3 DNA: TGTGCCAGTACCCCTACAGGAGGGCGTCAGCCCCAGCATTTT. This chain connects TRBV19 to TRBJ1-5, with D perhaps TRBD1 (5 bases). V was pared by 7 bases and J by 6 bases, with 16 bases between. In germline, CDR1 is LNHDA, CDR2 SQIVND (reference sequence). The CDR3 extends over 14 amino acids.

V is TRBV10-1 and J is TRBJ2-7; 12 nucleotides align to TRBD2. The V gene's germline CDR1 is WNHNN and CDR2 SYGVQD (reference sequence). The CDR3 is made up of 15 amino acids. The ends lost 7 bases at V and 5 bases at J; junction bases unmatched: 9. This CDR3 reads CASTSSGGAHNEQYF. Written as DNA, the CDR3 is TGCGCCAGCACCTCTAGCGGGGGGGCTCATAACGAGCAGTACTTC.

This chain links TRBV19 with TRBJ2-2, with D possibly matching TRBD1 (6 bases). Germline V CDR1 and CDR2: LNHDA, SQIVND (reference sequence). V lost 5 bases and J 5 bases, leaving 18 bases between the germline ends. This CDR3 comprises 16 residues. The CDR3, as DNA: TGTGCCAGTAGTCTAATTACAGGGCGGTTAACCGGGGAGCTGTTTTTT. Translating gives CASSLITGRLTGELFF.

The chain employs TRBV9 and TRBJ1-4; the match to TRBD1 covers 9 bases. CDR3 size: 16 residues. V shed 4 bases and J 7 bases; nucleotides not matched to a gene: 11. Germline CDR1 reads SGDLS; CDR2 reads YYNGEE. Here the CDR3 DNA reads TGTGCCAGCAGCCCCCGATGGGGGACAGGGAGTGAAAAACTGTTTTTT. This encodes CASSPRWGTGSEKLFF.

The gene calls are TRBV3-1 (or the pseudogene TRBV3-2) and TRBJ1-2; D gene ambiguous. The CDR3 runs 14 residues. Germline V CDR1 and CDR2: LGHDT, YNNKEL (reference sequence). Trimming pared 2 bases from V and 3 bases from J, leaving 10 bases between. DNA for the CDR3: TGTGCCAGCAGCCAAAGAAACACTTACTATGGCTACACCTTC. It codes for CASSQRNTYYGYTF.

The chain combines TRBV3-1 (or the pseudogene TRBV3-2) with TRBJ1-3, with D possibly TRBD1 on 5 matching bases. The length of the CDR3 is 16 residues. Germline CDR1 reads LGHDT; CDR2 reads YNNKEL (reference sequence). V was shortened by 3 bases and J by 0 bases, with 12 bases between the two germline ends. CDR3 in amino acids: CASSHPGLSSGNTIYF. DNA of the CDR3: TGTGCCAGCAGCCATCCGGGACTGAGCTCTGGAAACACCATATATTTT.

The V gene is TRBV27, the J gene TRBJ2-5; no clear D. Trimming left V 5 bases short and J 1 base short, with 8 bases between. The germline gives CDR1 MNHEY, CDR2 SMNVEV (reference sequence). CDR3 length: 13 amino acids. As DNA, the CDR3 is TGTGCCAGCAGTCCGTGGTCCCAAGAGACCCAGTACTTC. It yields the protein CASSPWSQETQYF.

The rearrangement uses TRBV5-1 and TRBJ1-2; 7 nucleotides agree with TRBD1. V was clipped by 4 bases and J by 9 bases; unmatched bases: 9. The CDR3 extends over 13 amino acids. CDR1 and CDR2 (germline): SGHRS, YFSETQ. DNA for the CDR3: TGCGCCAGCAGCCCGATTGCAGGGGGAAGCTACACCTTC. Translated: CASSPIAGGSYTF.

V and J are TRBV28 and TRBJ2-7; TRBD2 is a possible D gene (7 bases). V lost 5 bases to trimming and J lost 5 bases, with 13 bases between them. This CDR3 is built from 13 residues. Germline V gene lookup returns CDR1 MDHEN and CDR2 SYDVKM. The CDR3 DNA reads TGTGCCAGCAGTACGGGGGGCGCGGACGAGCAGTACTTC. Protein product: CASSTGGADEQYF. Using reference TRBV28 and TRBJ2-7 for the parts outside the CDR3, the full variable domain is DVKVTQSSRYLVKRTGEKVFLECVQDMDHENMFWYRQDPGLGLRLIYFSYDVKMKEKGDIPEGYSVSREKKERFSLILESASTNQTSMYLCASSTGGADEQYFGPGTRLTVT.